The present entry profiles one TCR beta chain with its context. In the authors' methods: The authors estimated nucleated cell counts from reference gene primer amplification. Repertoires were generated with immunoSEQ multiplex PCR, while TCRdb's copy carries only in-frame clones and drops some. V and J calls plus clone size are reproduced from that table; the DNA served to infer D and trimming. The sample shows approximately 250,000 clones, around 83% of them seen only once. These data come from a study of blood T cell repertoires in COVID-19. Across the whole study: Acute and convalescent COVID-19 specimens originated in the United States, Italy and Spain. In each case, the material was cDNA or gDNA derived from T cells, B-cell-depleted T cells, or PBMCs.

In germline, CDR1 is WNHNN, CDR2 SYGVQD (reference sequence). This CDR3 has 16 amino acids. Trimming removed 7 bases from V and 1 base from J, with 19 bases in between. This TCR derives from a young man with active or convalescent COVID-19. Sequenced material: peripheral blood. V and J are TRBV10-1 and TRBJ1-1, with a possible D match to TRBD1 (6 bases). CDR3 bases: TGCGCCAGCACACCTAGACAGGCGTGTGCGAACACTGAAGCTTTCTTT. Translated, it gives CASTPRQACANTEAFF.